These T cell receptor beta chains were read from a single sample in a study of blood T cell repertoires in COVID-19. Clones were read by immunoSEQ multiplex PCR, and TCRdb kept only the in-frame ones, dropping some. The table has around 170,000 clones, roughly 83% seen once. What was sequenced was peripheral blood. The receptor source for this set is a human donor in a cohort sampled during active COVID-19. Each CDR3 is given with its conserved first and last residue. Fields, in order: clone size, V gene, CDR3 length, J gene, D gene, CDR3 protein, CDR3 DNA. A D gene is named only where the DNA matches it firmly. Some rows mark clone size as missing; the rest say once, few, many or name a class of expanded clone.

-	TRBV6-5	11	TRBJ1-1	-	CASSGGSEAFF	TGTGCCAGCAGCGGGGGGTCAGAAGCTTTCTTT
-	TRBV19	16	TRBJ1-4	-	CASSTPIGGGSEKLFF	TGTGCCAGTAGTACACCGATCGGGGGGGGCAGTGAAAAACTGTTTTTT
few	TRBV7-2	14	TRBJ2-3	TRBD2	CASSRGTSQDTQYF	TGTGCCAGCAGCCGCGGGACTAGCCAAGATACGCAGTATTTT
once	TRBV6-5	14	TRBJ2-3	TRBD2	CATGTSGGTDTQYF	TGTGCCACCGGGACTAGCGGGGGCACAGATACGCAGTATTTT
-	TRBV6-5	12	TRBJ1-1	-	CASSYGGSKAFF	TGTGCCAGCAGTTATGGGGGGAGTAAGGCTTTCTTT
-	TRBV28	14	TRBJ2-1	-	CASSLAVSYNEQFF	TGTGCCAGCAGTTTAGCGGTCTCCTACAATGAGCAGTTCTTC
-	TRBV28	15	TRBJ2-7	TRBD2	CASSGGTSGRYEQYF	TGTGCCAGCAGTGGCGGGACTAGCGGTCGGTACGAGCAGTACTTC
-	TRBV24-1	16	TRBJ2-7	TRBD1	CATSDPDRTNNYEQYF	TGTGCCACCAGTGACCCGGACAGGACAAATAATTACGAGCAGTACTTC
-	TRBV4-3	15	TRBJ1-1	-	CASSQDTQDDTEAFF	TGCGCCAGCAGCCAAGATACACAGGACGACACTGAAGCTTTCTTT
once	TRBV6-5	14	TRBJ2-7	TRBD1	CASSSAGTGDEQYF	TGTGCCAGCAGTTCAGCCGGGACAGGGGATGAGCAGTACTTC
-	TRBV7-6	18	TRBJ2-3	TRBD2	CASSSGLAGEWNTDTQYF	TGTGCCAGCAGCTCTGGACTAGCGGGAGAATGGAACACAGATACGCAGTATTTT
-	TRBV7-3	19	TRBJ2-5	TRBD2	CASSPLPGLAAGGQETQYF	TGTGCCAGCAGCCCCTTACCGGGACTAGCGGCTGGGGGGCAAGAGACCCAGTACTTC
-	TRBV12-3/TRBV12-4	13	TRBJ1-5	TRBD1	CASSTGERQPQHF	TGTGCCAGCAGTACAGGGGAACGGCAGCCCCAGCATTTT
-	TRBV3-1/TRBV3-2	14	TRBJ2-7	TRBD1	CASSQGTGVGEQYF	TGTGCCAGCAGCCAAGGTACAGGGGTGGGCGAGCAGTACTTC
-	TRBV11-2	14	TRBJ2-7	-	CASGEASRSYEQYF	TGTGCCAGCGGCGAGGCTAGCCGATCCTACGAGCAGTACTTC
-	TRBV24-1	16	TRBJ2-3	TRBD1	CATSDSQGASTDTQYF	TGTGCCACCAGTGATTCCCAGGGGGCATCAACAGATACGCAGTATTTT
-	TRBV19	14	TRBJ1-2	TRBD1	CASTPDRDNYGYTF	TGTGCCAGTACCCCGGACAGGGATAACTATGGCTACACCTTC
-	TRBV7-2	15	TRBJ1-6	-	CASQRGGMRNSPLHF	TGTGCCAGCCAGAGGGGAGGGATGAGGAATTCACCCCTCCACTTT
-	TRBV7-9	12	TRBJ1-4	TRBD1	CASSPGTGQLFF	TGTGCCAGCAGCCCGGGGACAGGTCAACTGTTTTTT
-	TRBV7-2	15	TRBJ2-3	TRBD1	CASSPSGTGTDTQYF	TGTGCCAGCAGCCCTTCGGGGACAGGCACAGATACGCAGTATTTT
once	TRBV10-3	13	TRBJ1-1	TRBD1	CAISPTGGTEAFF	TGTGCCATCAGCCCGACAGGGGGGACTGAAGCTTTCTTT
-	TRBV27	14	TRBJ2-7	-	CASSLGGAYHEQYF	TGTGCCAGCAGTTTAGGGGGCGCTTACCACGAGCAGTACTTC
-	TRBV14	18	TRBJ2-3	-	CASSQGGRELASTDTQYF	TGTGCCAGCAGCCAAGGAGGAAGGGAACTAGCTAGCACAGATACGCAGTATTTT
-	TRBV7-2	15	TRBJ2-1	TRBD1	CASSPRDRGYNEQFF	TGTGCCAGCAGCCCCCGGGACAGGGGGTACAATGAGCAGTTCTTC
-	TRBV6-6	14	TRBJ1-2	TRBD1	CASSYDRGLNGYTF	TGTGCCAGCAGTTACGACAGGGGGCTTAATGGCTACACCTTC
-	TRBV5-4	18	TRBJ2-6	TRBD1	CASSNGTGRGVGANVLTF	TGTGCCAGCAGCAATGGGACAGGAAGGGGAGTAGGTGCCAACGTCCTGACTTTC
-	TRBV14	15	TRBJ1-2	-	CASSQVRGANDGYTF	TGTGCCAGCAGCCAAGTCCGGGGGGCCAACGATGGCTACACCTTC
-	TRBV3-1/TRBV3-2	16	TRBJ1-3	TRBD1	CASSPRTGGSGNTIYF	TGTGCCAGCAGCCCTCGTACAGGGGGCTCTGGAAACACCATATATTTT
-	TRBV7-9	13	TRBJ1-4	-	CASSLGVQEKLFF	TGTGCCAGCAGCTTAGGTGTGCAGGAAAAACTGTTTTTT
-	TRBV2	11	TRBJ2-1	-	CASRERREQFF	TGTGCCTCCCGGGAGCGGCGTGAGCAGTTCTTC
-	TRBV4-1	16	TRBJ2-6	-	CASSDRDRSGANVLTF	TGCGCCAGCAGCGATCGAGACAGGTCTGGGGCCAACGTCCTGACTTTC
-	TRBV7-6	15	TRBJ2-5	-	CASSLLIQEQETQYF	TGTGCCAGCAGCTTACTCATACAGGAACAAGAGACCCAGTACTTC
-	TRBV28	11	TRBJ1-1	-	CASSLGVEAFF	TGTGCCAGCAGTCTAGGGGTTGAAGCTTTCTTT
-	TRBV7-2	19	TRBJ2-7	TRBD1	CASSVAQGQVKLRPYEQYF	TGTGCCAGCAGCGTGGCCCAAGGACAGGTAAAGCTACGGCCCTACGAGCAGTACTTC
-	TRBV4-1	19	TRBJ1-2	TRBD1	CASSQERGQGSFANYGYTF	TGCGCCAGCAGCCAAGAGAGGGGACAGGGGAGTTTTGCTAACTATGGCTACACCTTC
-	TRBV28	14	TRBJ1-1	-	CASSLENRNTEAFF	TGTGCCAGCAGTTTAGAGAATAGGAACACTGAAGCTTTCTTT
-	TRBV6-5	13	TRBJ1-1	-	CASSRLMNTEAFF	TGTGCCAGCAGTAGACTAATGAACACTGAAGCTTTCTTT
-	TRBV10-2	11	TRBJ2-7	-	CASSYRYEQYF	TGCGCCAGCAGTTACCGGTACGAGCAGTACTTC
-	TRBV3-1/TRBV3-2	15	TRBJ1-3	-	CASSQPGGFGNTIYF	TGTGCCAGCAGCCAGCCGGGGGGGTTTGGAAACACCATATATTTT
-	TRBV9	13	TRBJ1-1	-	CASSVAGNTEAFF	TGTGCCAGCAGCGTAGCCGGGAACACTGAAGCTTTCTTT
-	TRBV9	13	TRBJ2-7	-	CASSVDGGGEQYF	TGTGCCAGCAGCGTAGATGGGGGCGGCGAGCAGTACTTC
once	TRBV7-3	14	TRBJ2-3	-	CASSLAGATDTQYF	TGTGCCAGCAGCTTAGCGGGGGCCACAGATACGCAGTATTTT
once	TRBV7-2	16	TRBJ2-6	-	CASSHTRGSGANVLTF	TGTGCCAGCAGTCACACTCGGGGCTCTGGGGCCAACGTCCTGACTTTC